What follows describes a single TCR beta chain. Its specificity is not known. TCRdb's copy holds only in-frame clones and misses some; the assay was immunoSEQ multiplex PCR. Altogether 30,000 to 40,000 clones are present, about 90% being singletons, with the ten largest covering around 0.19%. The data are from a study of monozygotic twins with cystic fibrosis. Study conclusions and caveats: In this small cohort, shared CDR3 numbers showed no association with age, concordance or disease severity. Nucleotide-identical clonotype sharing was significantly higher within monozygotic CF twin pairs than between unrelated CF individuals. Low clonality (median approximately 0.0095) suggested a mostly naive repertoire. V usage most resembled the co-twin in 13 of 16 pairs.

With 3 bases removed from V and 4 bases from J, the gap between germline ends came to 12 bases. The CDR3 has 15 amino acids. CDR1 and CDR2 from the germline V gene are SGHTA and FQGNSA. Source material: blood. The chain uses TRBV7-2 and TRBJ1-4; D gene unclear. This TCR derives from a boy aged 2 to 9 with cystic fibrosis. The CDR3 is CASSFDGSVNEKLFF. CDR3 DNA: TGTGCCAGCAGCTTTGATGGGTCAGTTAATGAAAAACTGTTTTTT.